This T cell receptor (beta chain) comes out of a study of T cell responses to AZD1222 COVID-19 vaccine. Germline assignment: CDR1 LNHDA and CDR2 SQIVND (reference sequence). The J segment lost 4 bases and the V segment lost 7 bases, leaving 7 bases of the junction unmatched. The CDR3 contains 14 residues. Profiling relied on immunoSEQ multiplex PCR, and the TCRdb table lists in-frame clones only, not all of them. The sample consists of some 99,000 clones, about 87% of them appearing once. This TCR came from an adult who received the AZD1222 COVID-19 vaccine. V gene TRBV19 combines with J gene TRBJ1-2; 9 nucleotides agree with TRBD1. Material: peripheral blood, obtained 28 days after the second AZD1222 dose. The CDR3 coding sequence is TGTGCCAGTACGGGGACAGGGATAGTCTATGGCTACACCTTC. Translated: CASTGTGIVYGYTF.